This T cell receptor (beta chain) stems from a study of CD8 T cells in ankylosing spondylitis. Trimming removed 1 base from V and 0 bases from J, with 13 bases in between. The CDR3 consists of 16 residues. Germline CDR1 and CDR2: MNHEY and SVGEGT. General study findings and limits: Reactive arthritis synovial fluid and blood previously showed some of these motif variants. It appeared that ankylosing spondylitis blood was characterized by a TCR beta motif of several highly homologous variants. As reported, disease-linked clones showed significant enrichment in matched ankylosing spondylitis synovial fluid.

To note about this clonotype: Antigen specificity is unknown.

5'-RACE, quantitative and with molecular barcodes, yielded the TCR beta libraries. TCRdb passed the 5' RACE reads through MiXCR, listing each CDR3 protein once. The table shows around 250,000 distinct CDR3 sequences, with under 20% occurring only once. Sequenced input: blood, either unsorted or a sorted T cell fraction (not recorded which). This receptor was identified in a male donor with ankylosing spondylitis or in good health (not recorded which). The chain carries TRBV6-2 or TRBV6-3 and TRBJ2-7; D uncertain. The CDR3 sequence: CASSYFQVVYSYEQYF. The DNA for the CDR3 is TGTGCCAGCAGTTACTTCCAGGTTGTATACTCCTACGAGCAGTACTTC.